These 7 T cell receptor beta chains came from one sample sequenced in a study of T cell repertoires in cytomegalovirus infection. MiXCR, applied by TCRdb to the reads, yields one record per CDR3 protein. The sample shows approximately 43,000 distinct CDR3 sequences, 20% to 25% of them seen only once. These TCRs are of unknown antigen specificity. The sequenced sample consisted of PBMCs, sequenced either directly or after in vitro stimulation (not recorded which). The receptors shown here come from a human donor in good health (CMV status not recorded). Some clones in this sample may be carry-over from other donors' samples.

This clonotype was counted only a few times. The gene calls are TRBV20-1 and TRBJ2-1; D is unresolved. Germline loops: CDR1 DFQATT, CDR2 SNEGSKA (reference sequence). CDR3 size: 12 residues. V lost 3 bases and J lost 9, with 12 bases in between. The CDR3 spells CSASFQGIEQFF. CDR3 in DNA: TGCAGTGCTAGTTTTCAAGGGATTGAGCAGTTCTTC.

This clonotype was seen more than once but under ten times. The CDR3 sequence is CASSPPLGDTGELFF. The DNA of the CDR3 is TGTGCCAGCTCACCACCGTTGGGAGACACCGGGGAGCTGTTTTTT. V and J are TRBV18 and TRBJ2-2; possible D gene TRBD2, 5 bases. V lost 0 bases to trimming and J lost 3 bases, with 8 bases between them. Germline-derived CDR1 and CDR2 are KGHSH and LQKENI. CDR3 size: 15 residues.

This clonotype showed up just a few times. This rearrangement joins TRBV7-6 to TRBJ2-3, with a weak D call TRBD2 (6 bases). The CDR3 extends over 16 amino acids. The V end lost 6 bases, the J end lost 2 bases, and 18 bases lay between the germline ends. Germline V gene sequence: CDR1 SGHVS, CDR2 FNYEAQ. The CDR3 protein is CASRPMGGTPTDTQYF. CDR3 nucleotide sequence: TGTGCCAGCAGGCCGATGGGGGGAACACCCACAGATACGCAGTATTTT.

This clonotype has a count of ten or more. The chain employs TRBV18 and TRBJ2-3; D possibly corresponds to TRBD2 (5 bases). V gave up 4 bases and J gave up 0 bases, with 11 bases separating them. Per the germline V gene, CDR1 is KGHSH and CDR2 is LQKENI. The CDR3 spans 15 residues. CDR3 DNA: TGTGCCAGCTCACGACGTCCGGGGAGCACAGATACGCAGTATTTT. Translated: CASSRRPGSTDTQYF.

This clonotype was seen at least ten times. V gene TRBV27 combines with J gene TRBJ2-1; TRBD1 agrees at 10 bases. This CDR3 region has 14 residues. Germline V gene sequence: CDR1 MNHEY, CDR2 SMNVEV (reference sequence). V shed 4 bases and J 10 bases; nucleotides not matched to a gene: 7. The CDR3 DNA sequence: TGTGCCAGCAGTTCCACCGACAGGGGGCGAGAGCAGTTCTTC. It codes for CASSSTDRGREQFF.

This clonotype was seen many times. The chain links TRBV19 to TRBJ1-2; D is perhaps TRBD1 (5 bases). Germline values: CDR1 LNHDA, CDR2 SQIVND (reference sequence). Trimming stripped 4 bases from V and 4 bases from J, with 10 bases between. The CDR3 length is 13 residues. Here the CDR3 DNA reads TGTGCCAGTAGTACAGGGACCGGCTATGGCTACACCTTC. This gives the protein CASSTGTGYGYTF. The full variable domain, its missing parts supplied by reference TRBV19 and TRBJ1-2, is DGGITQSPKYLFRKEGQNVTLSCEQNLNHDAMYWYRQDPGQGLRLIYYSQIVNDFQKGDIAEGYSVSREKKESFPLTVTSAQKNPTAFYLCASSTGTGYGYTFGSGTRLTVV.

The chain uses TRBV20-1 and TRBJ2-1; 7 bases line up with TRBD2. This CDR3 has 14 amino acids. The V and J ends lost 2 bases and 5 bases, in that order; junction bases with no gene match: 6. From germline, CDR1 is DFQATT and CDR2 SNEGSKA (reference sequence). CDR3 bases: TGCAGTGCTAGAACGGGGACTACCCACAATGAGCAGTTCTTC. This sequence encodes CSARTGTTHNEQFF.